The clone carrying this TCR beta chain occurred many times. Its target is unknown. The CDR3 extends over 15 amino acids. J gave up 4 bases and V 2 bases, and 4 bases lay outside the gene matches. Germline CDR1 KGHSH, CDR2 LQKENI. The data were taken from a study of response to subunit inactivated influenza vaccine. Study-level findings and limits: Every seasonal influenza vaccination brings in few new T cells, the authors suggested.

TCRdb re-called the RT-PCR reads with MiXCR, one entry per CDR3 protein. The sample consists of a few hundred thousand distinct CDR3 sequences, approximately 7.7% of them appearing once. The specimen comprised PBMCs from blood, sampled around 25 months after vaccination. V and J are TRBV18 and TRBJ2-1; 8 nucleotides line up with TRBD1. This TCR was recovered from a man between 50 and 75 years old who received an inactivated influenza vaccine. The CDR3: CASSPTGGQYNEQFF. The CDR3 DNA follows: TGTGCCAGCTCACCAACAGGGGGACAATACAATGAGCAGTTCTTC.